These 24 T cell receptor beta chains share one sample of origin, sequenced in a study of radiotherapy plus CTLA-4 blockade in lung cancer. Repertoires were generated with immunoSEQ multiplex PCR, while TCRdb's copy carries only in-frame clones and drops some. The table records 81,000 or so clones, more than 85% of them present only once. The material sequenced was peripheral blood, taken from a patient treated with radiotherapy plus ipilimumab. Receptor source: a human donor with non-small cell lung cancer who had stable disease on radiotherapy plus ipilimumab.

The chain links TRBV9 to TRBJ2-7; 11 positions match TRBD1. Germline-derived CDR1 and CDR2 are SGDLS and YYNGEE. Losses at the gene ends were 4 bases for V and 3 bases for J; bases not matched to a gene: 6. The CDR3 consists of 15 residues. CDR3 in DNA: TGTGCCAGCAGCAAAGGGACAGGGGGGAACTACGAGCAGTACTTC. It encodes CASSKGTGGNYEQYF. Based on the CDR3 plus reference TRBV9 and TRBJ2-7, the full variable domain is DSGVTQTPKHLITATGQRVTLRCSPRSGDLSVYWYQQSLDQGLQFLIQYYNGEERAKGNILERFSAQQFPDLHSELNLSSLELGDSALYFCASSKGTGGNYEQYFGPGTRLTVT.

The rearrangement joins TRBV5-4 to TRBJ1-1; 9 bases align to TRBD1. The CDR3 extends over 14 amino acids. Germline values: CDR1 SGHNT, CDR2 YYREEE (reference sequence). The V segment lost 7 bases and the J segment 4 bases; nucleotides outside the gene matches: 8. As DNA, the CDR3 is TGTGCCAGCCGGCAGGGACAGGGTAGCACTGAAGCTTTCTTT. Encoded protein: CASRQGQGSTEAFF.

A single count supports this clone. V and J are TRBV5-1 and TRBJ2-5; 11 bases match TRBD1. The CDR3 length is 15 residues. Germline loops: CDR1 SGHRS, CDR2 YFSETQ. Unmatched junction bases numbered 3, after V lost 4 bases and J lost 1 base. The CDR3: CASSRTGGPQETQYF. Here the CDR3 DNA reads TGCGCCAGCAGCCGGACAGGGGGCCCCCAAGAGACCCAGTACTTC.

This chain connects TRBV7-9 to TRBJ2-1, with a weak D call TRBD2 (7 bases). From germline, CDR1 is SEHNR and CDR2 FQNEAQ (reference sequence). V was trimmed by 2 bases and J by 4 bases, leaving 15 bases between them. The CDR3 extends over 16 amino acids. The CDR3 sequence: CASSLLAGAQYNEQFF. CDR3 DNA: TGTGCCAGCAGCTTACTGGCGGGGGCCCAATACAATGAGCAGTTCTTC.

The chain couples TRBV5-8 to TRBJ1-1; D not resolved. There are 15 residues in the CDR3. Germline V gives CDR1 SGHTS, CDR2 YDEGEE. The V and J ends lost 2 bases and 4 bases respectively, with 15 bases between them. In DNA form, the CDR3 reads TGTGCCAGCAGCTTCTTTGGAATTAAGGGCACTGAAGCTTTCTTT. Protein product: CASSFFGIKGTEAFF.

This chain uses TRBV18 with TRBJ2-2; TRBD1 might be the D (5 bases). V shed 1 base and J shed 4 bases, with 19 bases lying between them. In germline, CDR1 is KGHSH, CDR2 LQKENI. CDR3 size: 18 residues. The CDR3 region is CASSPRFAQGLITGELFF. CDR3 bases: TGTGCCAGCTCACCACGCTTTGCCCAGGGCTTAATCACCGGGGAGCTGTTTTTT.

This clone was detected a few times. The rearrangement uses TRBV11-2 and TRBJ2-7; D is possibly TRBD1 (6 bases). Trimming shortened V by 5 bases and J by 5 bases, and 19 bases separated the two germline ends. Looked up from germline, CDR1 is SGHAT and CDR2 is FQNNGV. This CDR3 spans 15 amino acids. The CDR3 spells CASSNYRATAHEQYF. Written as DNA, the CDR3 is TGTGCCAGCAGCAACTACAGGGCAACGGCCCACGAGCAGTACTTC.

J is TRBJ1-1 and V is TRBV6-5; D unclear. Trimming left V 4 bases short and J 1 base short, with 13 bases between. Germline loops: CDR1 MNHEY, CDR2 SVGAGI. The length of the CDR3 is 15 residues. The DNA of the CDR3 is TGTGCCAGCAGTTCCCCCGGGGAGGGGAACACTGAAGCTTTCTTT. Protein product: CASSSPGEGNTEAFF.

This chain uses TRBV28 with TRBJ2-1; 9 nucleotides match TRBD2. The CDR3 runs 17 residues. CDR1 and CDR2 from the germline V gene are MDHEN and SYDVKM. The junction had 9 bases not matched to a gene; V was cut back by 5 bases and J by 1 base. The chain's CDR3 is CASSLLSGSGSYNEQFF. The CDR3 DNA follows: TGTGCCAGCAGTCTGCTTAGCGGGAGCGGGTCCTACAATGAGCAGTTCTTC.

This chain joins TRBV25-1 and TRBJ1-1, with D possibly matching TRBD1 (6 bases). The CDR3 runs 17 residues. V gave up 6 bases and J gave up 1 base, with 21 bases separating them. Germline loops: CDR1 MGHDK, CDR2 SYGVNS. The CDR3 nucleotides read TGTGCCAGCAGCCCTCCCGCAGGGGAACTCTGGAACACTGAAGCTTTCTTT. Protein product: CASSPPAGELWNTEAFF.

The chain carries TRBV7-3 and TRBJ1-1; D unclear. The germline V gene has CDR1 SGHTA and CDR2 FQGTGA. The CDR3 is 13 amino acids. Deletions cut 3 bases from V and 1 base from J, with 6 bases between. The CDR3 nucleotides are TGTGCCAGCAGCTTGGCCGAGAACACTGAAGCTTTCTTT. It codes for CASSLAENTEAFF.

V gene TRBV7-9 combines with J gene TRBJ1-5; 11 bases align to TRBD1. The CDR3 consists of 16 residues. With V trimmed by 5 bases and J by 1 base, 4 bases remained unmatched. CDR1 and CDR2 from the germline V gene are SEHNR and FQNEAQ (reference sequence). The CDR3 coding sequence is TGTGCCAGCAGCGGACAGGGGGCCAGGAGCAATCAGCCCCAGCATTTT. Residues: CASSGQGARSNQPQHF.

The rearrangement joins TRBV15 to TRBJ1-1, with D uncertain. Trimming removed 0 bases from V and 1 base from J, with 6 bases in between. This CDR3 comprises 14 residues. Germline loops: CDR1 LNHNV, CDR2 YYDKDF (reference sequence). DNA for the CDR3: TGTGCCACCAGCAGAGAGGGCCAGAACACTGAAGCTTTCTTT. Amino acids: CATSREGQNTEAFF.

This clone was counted only a few times. The chain is built from TRBV5-4 and TRBJ1-6, with 7 bases aligning to TRBD1. The germline V gene encodes CDR1 SGHNT and CDR2 YYREEE (reference sequence). CDR3 length equals 15 residues. The J segment lost 7 bases and the V segment lost 3 bases, leaving 7 bases of the junction unmatched. This chain's CDR3 is CASSYGRDSNSPLHF. The CDR3 bases are TGTGCCAGCAGCTACGGACGGGACAGCAATTCACCCCTCCACTTT.

The chain combines TRBV5-5 with TRBJ2-7; D not resolved. This CDR3 has 14 residues. CDR1 is SGHKS, CDR2 YYEKEE, per germline (reference sequence). Trimming took off 4 bases at V and 1 base at J, with 12 bases between the two ends. The CDR3 DNA follows: TGTGCCAGCAGCACTACGGACGGATCCTACGAGCAGTACTTC. Its translation is CASSTTDGSYEQYF.

In this sample, this clone turned up a few times. The genes are TRBV21-1 and TRBJ2-7; the D call in the table, TRBD2, was not verified against the DNA. TRBV21-1 is assigned pseudogene status. The CDR3 loop spans 15 amino acids. The CDR3 loop is CASSKGDSWPYEQYF. The DNA for the CDR3 is TGTGCCAGCAGCAAAGGGGACTCCTGGCCCTACGAGCAGTACTTC.

The chain uses TRBV4-1 and TRBJ1-1; 10 bases fit TRBD1. This CDR3 has 16 residues. V shed 1 base, J shed 10 bases, and the junction held 12 bases outside the gene matches. The germline V gene has CDR1 MGHRA and CDR2 YSYEKL. CDR3 residues: CASSQAGTGAVTAAFF. In nucleotides, the CDR3 is TGCGCCAGCAGCCAAGCCGGGACAGGGGCAGTTACAGCAGCTTTCTTT.

The V and J genes are TRBV5-1 and TRBJ1-2; 7 bases match TRBD1. The length of the CDR3 is 16 residues. Per the germline V gene, CDR1 is SGHRS and CDR2 is YFSETQ. Germline trimming cut 3 bases from V and 4 bases from J; bases unmatched to any gene: 12. CDR3 nucleotide sequence: TGCGCCAGCAGCTCCCTTCGACAGGGCGGAGGCTATGGCTACACCTTC. Protein sequence: CASSSLRQGGGYGYTF.

The chain links TRBV28 to TRBJ2-7, with D perhaps matching TRBD1 (6 bases). The germline gives CDR1 MDHEN, CDR2 SYDVKM. Trimming removed 10 bases from V and 3 bases from J, with 13 bases in between. This CDR3 has 12 amino acids. The DNA for the CDR3 is TGTGCCACCAGACAGGACATCTACGAGCAGTACTTC. Protein product: CATRQDIYEQYF.

V and J are TRBV2 and TRBJ2-1; 13 nucleotides align to TRBD2. The CDR3 is 17 residues long. The germline V gene has CDR1 SNHLY and CDR2 FYNNEI. Germline trimming cut 4 bases from V and 8 bases from J; bases unmatched to any gene: 11. The CDR3 spells CASSGQTSGGAWDEQFF. CDR3 DNA sequence: TGTGCCAGCAGTGGACAAACTAGCGGGGGGGCCTGGGATGAGCAGTTCTTC.

This clone was detected a few times. The chain uses TRBV5-6 and TRBJ2-7; TRBD1 is a possible D gene (5 bases). Germline CDR1 is SGHDT and CDR2 is YYEEEE. The CDR3 spans 14 residues. The V gene lost 1 base and the J gene lost 3 bases, with 11 bases spanning the gap. The CDR3 here is CASSLFTGRYEQYF. CDR3 nucleotide sequence: TGTGCCAGCAGCTTGTTTACAGGTCGCTACGAGCAGTACTTC.

This chain joins TRBV4-2 and TRBJ2-3; unclear D gene. This CDR3 has 15 residues. V was clipped by 5 bases and J by 2 bases, with 14 bases between them. Germline values: CDR1 LGHNA, CDR2 YNFKEQ. CDR3 in amino acids: CASSVSLTDTDTQYF. The CDR3 DNA follows: TGTGCCAGCAGCGTAAGCCTTACGGACACAGATACGCAGTATTTT.

This chain connects TRBV7-9 to TRBJ2-3; the D call may be TRBD1 or TRBD2 (5 bases each). Germline V lookup: CDR1 SEHNR, CDR2 FQNEAQ (reference sequence). V lost 1 base and J lost 4, with 9 bases in between. The CDR3 covers 14 residues. CDR3 amino acids: CASSLDRRPDTQYF. As DNA, the CDR3 is TGTGCCAGCAGCTTAGACAGGAGGCCAGATACGCAGTATTTT.

The V call is TRBV18, the J call TRBJ1-6; no clear D gene. This CDR3 comprises 13 residues. The V and J ends lost 5 bases and 10 bases respectively, with 12 bases between them. Germline-derived CDR1 and CDR2 are KGHSH and LQKENI. In DNA, the CDR3 is TGTGCCAGCTCAAGCATGGGAAACTCACCCCTCCACTTT. Its protein product is CASSSMGNSPLHF.